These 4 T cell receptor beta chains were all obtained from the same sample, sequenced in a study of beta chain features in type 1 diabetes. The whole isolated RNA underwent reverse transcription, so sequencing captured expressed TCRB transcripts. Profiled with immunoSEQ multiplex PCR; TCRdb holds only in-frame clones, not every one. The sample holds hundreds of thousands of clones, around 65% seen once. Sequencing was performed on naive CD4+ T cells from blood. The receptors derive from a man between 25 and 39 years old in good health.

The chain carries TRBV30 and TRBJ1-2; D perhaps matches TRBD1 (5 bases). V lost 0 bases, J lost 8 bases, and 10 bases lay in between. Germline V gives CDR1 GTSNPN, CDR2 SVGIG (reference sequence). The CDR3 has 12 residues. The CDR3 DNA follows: TGTGCCTGGAGTGTGGGACCTTCGGGCTACACCTTC. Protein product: CAWSVGPSGYTF.

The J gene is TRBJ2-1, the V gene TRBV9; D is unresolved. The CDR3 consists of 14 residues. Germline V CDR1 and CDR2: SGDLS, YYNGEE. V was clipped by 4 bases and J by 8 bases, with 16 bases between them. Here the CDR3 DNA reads TGTGCCAGCAGCCGCGACTCCCCTTGGGATGAGCAGTTCTTC. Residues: CASSRDSPWDEQFF.

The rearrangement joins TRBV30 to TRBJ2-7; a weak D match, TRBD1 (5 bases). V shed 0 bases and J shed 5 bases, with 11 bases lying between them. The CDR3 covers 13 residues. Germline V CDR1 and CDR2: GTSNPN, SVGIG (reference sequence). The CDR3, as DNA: TGTGCCTGGAGTGTAAGGGGAACGAACGAGCAGTACTTC. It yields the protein CAWSVRGTNEQYF.

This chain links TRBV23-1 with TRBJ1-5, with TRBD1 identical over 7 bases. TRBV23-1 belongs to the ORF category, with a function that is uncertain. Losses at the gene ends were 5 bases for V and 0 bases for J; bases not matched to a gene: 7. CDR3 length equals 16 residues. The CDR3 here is CASSYRQGLSNQPQHF. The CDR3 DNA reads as TGCGCCAGCAGTTATCGACAGGGCCTTAGCAATCAGCCCCAGCATTTT.